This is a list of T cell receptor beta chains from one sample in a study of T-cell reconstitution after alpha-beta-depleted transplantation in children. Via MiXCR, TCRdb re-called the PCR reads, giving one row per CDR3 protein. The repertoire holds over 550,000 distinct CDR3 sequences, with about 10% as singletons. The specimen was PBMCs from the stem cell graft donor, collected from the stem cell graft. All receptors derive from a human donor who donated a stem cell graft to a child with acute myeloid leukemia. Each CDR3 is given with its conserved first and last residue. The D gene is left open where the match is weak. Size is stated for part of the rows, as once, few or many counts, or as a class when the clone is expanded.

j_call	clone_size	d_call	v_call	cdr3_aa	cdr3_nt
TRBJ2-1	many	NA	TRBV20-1	CSARLGGAQNEQFF	TGCAGTGCTAGATTGGGCGGGGCGCAAAATGAGCAGTTCTTC
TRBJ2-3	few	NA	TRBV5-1	CASSLVTTTDTQYF	TGCGCCAGCAGCTTGGTGACCACCACAGATACGCAGTATTTT
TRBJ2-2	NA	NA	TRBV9	CASSVARDTGELFF	TGTGCCAGCAGCGTAGCTCGAGACACCGGGGAGCTGTTTTTT
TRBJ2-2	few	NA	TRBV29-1	CSVLSPSSGELFF	TGCAGCGTTCTATCCCCCTCATCCGGGGAGCTGTTTTTT
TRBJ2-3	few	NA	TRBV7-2	CASSFGITDTQYF	TGTGCCAGCAGCTTCGGTATTACAGATACGCAGTATTTT
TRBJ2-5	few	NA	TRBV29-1	CSVATLSGQETQYF	TGCAGCGTCGCAACCCTTAGCGGTCAAGAGACCCAGTACTTC
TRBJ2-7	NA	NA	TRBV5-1	CASSRGGAGRSYEQYF	TGCGCCAGCAGCCGGGGTGGGGCAGGGCGTTCCTACGAGCAGTACTTC
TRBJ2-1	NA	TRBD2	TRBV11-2	CASSPSWGNLAGGPKNEQFF	TGTGCCAGCAGTCCTAGTTGGGGAAACCTAGCGGGAGGGCCTAAGAATGAGCAGTTCTTC
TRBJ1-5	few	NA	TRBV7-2	CASSPTGAGLGNQPQHF	TGTGCCAGCAGCCCGACGGGGGCAGGCCTCGGTAATCAGCCCCAGCATTTT
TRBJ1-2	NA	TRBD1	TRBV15	CATRNDRDSSLLDYGYTF	TGTGCCACCAGGAATGACCGGGACAGCAGTCTTTTGGACTATGGCTACACCTTC
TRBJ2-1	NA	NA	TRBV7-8	CASSLVSITGMNEQFF	TGTGCCAGCAGCTTAGTTTCTATCACAGGGATGAATGAGCAGTTCTTC
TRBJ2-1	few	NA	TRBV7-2	CASSWPIEYNEQFF	TGTGCCAGCAGCTGGCCGATAGAATACAATGAGCAGTTCTTC
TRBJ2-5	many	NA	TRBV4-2	CASSQDGRESQETQYF	TGTGCCAGCAGCCAAGATGGACGGGAGAGCCAAGAGACCCAGTACTTC
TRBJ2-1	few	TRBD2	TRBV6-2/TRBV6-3	CASSPTRTSGRAWGNEQFF	TGTGCCAGCAGCCCAACCCGGACTAGCGGGAGGGCTTGGGGCAATGAGCAGTTCTTC
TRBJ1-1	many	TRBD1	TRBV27	CASSPPGQAPGNTEAFF	TGTGCCAGCAGTCCGCCCGGACAGGCCCCAGGGAACACTGAAGCTTTCTTT
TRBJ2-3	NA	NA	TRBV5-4	CASSLTISTDTQYF	TGTGCCAGCAGCTTGACTATAAGCACAGATACGCAGTATTTT
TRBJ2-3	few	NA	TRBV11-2	CASSLDISGDTQYF	TGTGCCAGCAGCTTAGATATCTCCGGAGATACGCAGTATTTT
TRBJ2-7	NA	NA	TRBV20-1	CSASSRSYEQYF	TGCAGTGCTAGTTCTCGGTCCTACGAGCAGTACTTC
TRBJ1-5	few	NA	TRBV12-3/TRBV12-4	CASSRREDNQPQHF	TGTGCCAGCAGTCGCCGGGAAGACAATCAGCCCCAGCATTTT
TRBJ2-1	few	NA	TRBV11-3	CASSLGPRGDEQFF	TGTGCCAGCAGCTTAGGCCCGAGGGGGGATGAGCAGTTCTTC
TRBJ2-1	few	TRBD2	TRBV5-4	CASSLASGYSYNEQFF	TGTGCCAGCAGCTTGGCTAGCGGCTACTCCTACAATGAGCAGTTCTTC
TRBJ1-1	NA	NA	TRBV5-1	CASSLKSGAEAFF	TGCGCCAGCAGCTTAAAGTCCGGGGCTGAAGCTTTCTTT
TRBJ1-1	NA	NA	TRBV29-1	CSVEWQGGSKNTEAFF	TGCAGCGTTGAATGGCAGGGTGGTTCGAAGAACACTGAAGCTTTCTTT
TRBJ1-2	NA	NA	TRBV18	CASSPLEQPNYGYTF	TGTGCCAGCTCACCACTCGAGCAGCCGAACTATGGCTACACCTTC
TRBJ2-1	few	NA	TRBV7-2	CASSLNGRDYNEQFF	TGTGCCAGCAGCTTAAATGGCAGGGACTACAATGAGCAGTTCTTC
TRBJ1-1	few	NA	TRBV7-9	CASSPQSGQMNTEAFF	TGTGCCAGCAGCCCTCAATCCGGACAGATGAACACTGAAGCTTTCTTT
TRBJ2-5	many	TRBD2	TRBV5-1	CASASGSEETQYF	TGCGCCAGCGCAAGCGGGAGTGAGGAGACCCAGTACTTC
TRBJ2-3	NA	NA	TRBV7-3	CASSRTLAPDTQYF	TGTGCCAGCAGCCGTACACTAGCCCCGGATACGCAGTATTTT
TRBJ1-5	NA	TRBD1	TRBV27	CASSPPPQGRSNQPQHF	TGTGCCAGCAGTCCCCCACCACAGGGGAGAAGCAATCAGCCCCAGCATTTT